These 18 T cell receptor beta chains came from one sample sequenced in a study of blood T cell repertoires in COVID-19. Measured with immunoSEQ multiplex PCR; TCRdb has only the in-frame clones, and not every one. The sample carries under 250,000 clones, 83% recorded once. The sample comprised PBMCs or T cells enriched from blood (not recorded which). The receptors stem from a woman aged 40 to 50 who had been exposed to COVID-19.

The table lists this clone with a count of one. The rearrangement uses TRBV3-1 (or the pseudogene TRBV3-2) and TRBJ1-2, with D unclear. This CDR3 region has 16 residues. With 1 base removed from V and 3 bases from J, the gap between germline ends came to 15 bases. Germline lookup yields CDR1 LGHDT and CDR2 YNNKEL (reference sequence). In nucleotides, the CDR3 is TGTGCCAGCAGCCAAGGGTCTACGAGGCGGCACTATGGCTACACCTTC. Encoded protein: CASSQGSTRRHYGYTF.

V is TRBV7-9 and J is TRBJ2-2; 10 bases agree with TRBD1. V shed 4 bases and J 7 bases; nucleotides not matched to a gene: 6. The germline CDR1 and CDR2 sequences are SEHNR and FQNEAQ (reference sequence). The CDR3 has 15 residues. CDR3 coding DNA: TGTGCCAGCAGCTCGGGACAGGGGTTGGTCGGGGAGCTGTTTTTT. This gives the protein CASSSGQGLVGELFF.

The J gene is TRBJ1-6, the V gene TRBV5-4; D possibly corresponds to TRBD1 (6 bases). Trimming cost V 4 bases and J 10 bases, with 21 bases left between them. CDR3 length: 16 amino acids. Germline-derived CDR1 and CDR2 are SGHNT and YYREEE (reference sequence). The CDR3 loop reads CASSLQIGGEGSPLHF. As DNA, the CDR3 is TGTGCCAGCAGCCTTCAGATAGGGGGAGAAGGGTCACCCCTCCACTTT.

This clone has a handful of counts. The chain recombines TRBV7-9 with TRBJ2-3; weak D call: TRBD2 (5 bases). V lost 3 bases and J 2 bases, leaving 9 bases between the germline ends. The CDR3 has 14 amino acids. Germline CDR1 and CDR2: SEHNR and FQNEAQ (reference sequence). The CDR3 DNA reads TGTGCCAGCAGCTTTAGCGCAGTCACAGATACGCAGTATTTT. Protein product: CASSFSAVTDTQYF.

V is TRBV6-5 and J is TRBJ1-5; 9 bases line up with TRBD1. CDR1 and CDR2 from the germline V gene are MNHEY and SVGAGI. CDR3 length: 14 amino acids. The ends lost 10 bases at V and 0 bases at J; junction bases unmatched: 4. The CDR3 loop is CAISQGASNQPQHF. CDR3 sequence (DNA): TGTGCCATCTCACAGGGGGCTAGCAATCAGCCCCAGCATTTT.

This rearrangement joins TRBV12-1 to TRBJ2-3; the D call of TRBD1 is as the table states it, not checked on the DNA. TRBV12-1 is reported as a pseudogene. CDR3 length: 12 amino acids. In DNA form, the CDR3 reads TGTGCCAGCAAACAGGGTGCAGATACGCAGTATTTT. Translation: CASKQGADTQYF.

This chain joins TRBV5-1 and TRBJ2-7; 9 bases map to TRBD1. The CDR3 covers 15 residues. V was pared by 2 bases and J by 5 bases, with 8 bases of the junction left unmatched. Per the germline V gene, CDR1 is SGHRS and CDR2 is YFSETQ. DNA for the CDR3: TGCGCCAGCAGCTTATCCGGGACAGGGAAAAACGAGCAGTACTTC. This codes for CASSLSGTGKNEQYF.

The rearrangement links TRBV7-2 to TRBJ1-2; D might be TRBD1 (5 bases). The germline CDR1 and CDR2 sequences are SGHTA and FQGNSA. V was pared by 1 base and J by 6 bases, with 21 bases between. CDR3 length: 17 residues. The CDR3 reads CASSLVGRQPGGDGYTF. The CDR3 region has the DNA TGTGCCAGCAGCTTAGTAGGACGGCAGCCGGGGGGGGATGGCTACACCTTC.

The rearrangement joins TRBV7-9 to TRBJ2-5; 7 nucleotides match TRBD2. CDR3 length equals 13 residues. V was pared by 5 bases and J by 5 bases, with 5 bases of the junction left unmatched. Germline lookup yields CDR1 SEHNR and CDR2 FQNEAQ (reference sequence). The CDR3 sequence is CASSLLAFETQYF. Written as DNA, the CDR3 is TGTGCCAGCAGCCTACTAGCGTTTGAGACCCAGTACTTC.

The rearrangement joins TRBV11-1 to TRBJ2-7; D remains unclear. Trimming took off 1 base at V and 4 bases at J, with 5 bases between the two ends. There are 12 residues in the CDR3. Germline assignment: CDR1 SGHAT and CDR2 FQDESV (reference sequence). The CDR3 DNA sequence: TGTGCCAGCAGCTTAGACATGTACGAGCAGTACTTC. Its translation is CASSLDMYEQYF.

The chain carries TRBV12-5 and TRBJ1-2; 7 bases fit TRBD1. J gave up 8 bases and V 3 bases, and 6 bases lay outside the gene matches. This CDR3 contains 13 residues. Germline values: CDR1 LGHNT, CDR2 FRNRAP. The CDR3 loop reads CASGLRQGGGYTF. CDR3 DNA sequence: TGTGCTAGTGGTTTAAGACAGGGCGGCGGCTACACCTTC.

The chain combines TRBV14 with TRBJ2-5, with D unclear. V gave up 4 bases and J gave up 7 bases, with 10 bases separating them. CDR1 SGHDN and CDR2 FVKESK come from the germline V gene. This CDR3 contains 12 residues. The CDR3 region is CASSPQHTTQYF. The CDR3 DNA follows: TGTGCCAGCAGCCCGCAACATACGACCCAGTACTTC. Using reference TRBV14 and TRBJ2-5 for the parts outside the CDR3, the full variable domain is EAGVTQFPSHSVIEKGQTVTLRCDPISGHDNLYWYRRVMGKEIKFLLHFVKESKQDESGMPNNRFLAERTGGTYSTLKVQPAELEDSGVYFCASSPQHTTQYFGPGTRLLVL.

V gene TRBV9 combines with J gene TRBJ2-3; D is ambiguous. Germline-derived CDR1 and CDR2 are SGDLS and YYNGEE. The CDR3 loop spans 14 amino acids. V was clipped by 3 bases and J by 2 bases, with 10 bases between them. The CDR3 reads CASSERRTTDTQYF. CDR3 sequence (DNA): TGTGCCAGCAGCGAGCGACGCACCACAGATACGCAGTATTTT.

The chain recombines TRBV27 with TRBJ1-1; TRBD1 might be the D (6 bases). The germline V gene has CDR1 MNHEY and CDR2 SMNVEV (reference sequence). The CDR3 sequence is 13 residues long. V lost 5 bases, J lost 9 bases, and 16 bases lay in between. CDR3 sequence: CASSQIPQGKAFF. The CDR3 bases are TGTGCCAGCAGTCAAATCCCACAGGGTAAAGCTTTCTTT.

This sequence joins TRBV29-1 and TRBJ1-5, with 8 bases that match TRBD1. Germline V lookup: CDR1 SQVTM, CDR2 ANQGSEA. The CDR3 loop spans 13 amino acids. V was clipped by 7 bases and J by 9 bases; unmatched bases: 11. CDR3 nucleotides: TGCAGCGCCATGGACAGGGAAGTACGGCCCCAGCATTTT. This sequence encodes CSAMDREVRPQHF.

This chain connects TRBV11-2 to TRBJ2-4, with TRBD2 as a possible D gene (6 bases). The CDR3 has 20 amino acids. V was pared by 0 bases and J by 0 bases, with 21 bases between. From germline, CDR1 is SGHAT and CDR2 FQNNGV. CDR3 sequence: CASSLDAEGTFSLAKNIQYF. The CDR3 DNA follows: TGTGCCAGCAGCTTAGATGCGGAGGGAACCTTCTCATTAGCCAAAAACATTCAGTACTTC.

This chain uses TRBV19 with TRBJ1-2; the D is unclear. From germline, CDR1 is LNHDA and CDR2 SQIVND (reference sequence). The CDR3 spans 14 residues. The ends were cut back, 8 bases at V and 0 bases at J, with 13 bases in the middle. The CDR3 region is CASAIQVSNYGYTF. The CDR3 DNA reads TGTGCCAGTGCAATCCAGGTTTCTAACTATGGCTACACCTTC.

CDR3 nucleotides: TGTGCCAGCAGTTTAGCGGGGGGGGTTTATGGCTACACCTTC. Translation: CASSLAGGVYGYTF. The chain combines TRBV28 with TRBJ1-2, with D possibly matching TRBD1 (5 bases). This CDR3 spans 14 amino acids. Trimming removed 2 bases from V and 5 bases from J, with 12 bases in between. CDR1 and CDR2 (germline): MDHEN, SYDVKM.